A selection of T cell receptor beta chains follows, all from one sample in a study of regulatory T cells in long-lasting Graves disease. TCRdb re-analysed the multiplex PCR reads in MiXCR, keeping a single row per CDR3 protein. Of about 470,000 distinct CDR3 sequences listed, under 25% are singletons. The sample was peripheral blood mononuclear cells (PBMCs), taken when the disease was refractory, from a patient treated with antithyroid drugs. The receptors were gathered from a female donor with Graves disease. CDR3s include the opening cysteine and the closing phenylalanine or tryptophan. Fields, in order: V gene, CDR3 length, clone size, D gene, J gene, CDR3 protein, CDR3 DNA. A D gene is named only where the DNA matches it firmly. Clone size, where shown, is once, few, many, or a class for clones that have expanded.

v_call: TRBV4-1
cdr3_length: 14
clone_size: few
d_call: TRBD1
j_call: TRBJ1-1
cdr3_aa: CASSHRQGSTEAFF
cdr3_nt: TGCGCCAGCAGCCACCGACAGGGAAGCACTGAAGCTTTCTTT

v_call: TRBV10-3
cdr3_length: 13
clone_size: -
d_call: -
j_call: TRBJ2-7
cdr3_aa: CAISEVGGGEQYF
cdr3_nt: TGTGCCATCAGTGAGGTTGGAGGCGGCGAGCAGTACTTC

v_call: TRBV6-2/TRBV6-3
cdr3_length: 13
clone_size: few
d_call: TRBD2
j_call: TRBJ2-7
cdr3_aa: CASGLAVSYEQYF
cdr3_nt: TGTGCCAGCGGACTAGCGGTCTCCTACGAGCAGTACTTC

v_call: TRBV28
cdr3_length: 13
clone_size: many
d_call: -
j_call: TRBJ2-2
cdr3_aa: CASSFQNTGELFF
cdr3_nt: TGTGCCAGCAGTTTCCAGAACACCGGGGAGCTGTTTTTT

v_call: TRBV25-1
cdr3_length: 14
clone_size: few
d_call: -
j_call: TRBJ1-1
cdr3_aa: CASSEYGGRAEAFF
cdr3_nt: TGTGCCAGCAGTGAATATGGGGGTCGGGCTGAAGCTTTCTTT

v_call: TRBV11-2
cdr3_length: 14
clone_size: -
d_call: TRBD1
j_call: TRBJ1-5
cdr3_aa: CASSLSTGGQPQHF
cdr3_nt: TGTGCCAGCAGCTTAAGTACAGGGGGTCAGCCCCAGCATTTT

v_call: TRBV6-6
cdr3_length: 21
clone_size: few
d_call: TRBD1
j_call: TRBJ1-5
cdr3_aa: CASSYSRFRGQLADSNQPQHF
cdr3_nt: TGTGCCAGCAGTTACTCGAGATTTCGGGGACAGTTAGCAGATAGCAATCAGCCCCAGCATTTT

v_call: TRBV2
cdr3_length: 14
clone_size: -
d_call: -
j_call: TRBJ1-3
cdr3_aa: CASSELFSGNTIYF
cdr3_nt: TGTGCCAGCAGTGAATTATTCTCTGGAAACACCATATATTTT

v_call: TRBV3-1
cdr3_length: 17
clone_size: few
d_call: -
j_call: TRBJ2-2
cdr3_aa: CASSLGPGPPGTGELFF
cdr3_nt: TGTGCCAGCAGCCTCGGGCCCGGCCCCCCCGGGACCGGGGAGCTGTTTTTT

v_call: TRBV28
cdr3_length: 16
clone_size: -
d_call: TRBD1
j_call: TRBJ1-4
cdr3_aa: CASSLEAGTGVEKLFF
cdr3_nt: TGTGCCAGCAGTTTAGAAGCGGGGACAGGGGTTGAAAAACTGTTTTTT

v_call: TRBV20-1
cdr3_length: 16
clone_size: many
d_call: -
j_call: TRBJ2-7
cdr3_aa: CSARDGTLWYSSEQYF
cdr3_nt: TGCAGTGCTAGAGATGGGACTCTTTGGTATAGTTCCGAGCAGTACTTC

v_call: TRBV30
cdr3_length: 13
clone_size: few
d_call: -
j_call: TRBJ1-1
cdr3_aa: CAWRIGGNTEAFF
cdr3_nt: TGTGCCTGGAGGATAGGGGGGAACACTGAAGCTTTCTTT

v_call: TRBV11-1
cdr3_length: 15
clone_size: many
d_call: -
j_call: TRBJ2-7
cdr3_aa: CASSHQIARAYEQYF
cdr3_nt: TGTGCCAGCAGCCACCAGATTGCAAGGGCCTACGAGCAGTACTTC

v_call: TRBV7-2
cdr3_length: 15
clone_size: few
d_call: -
j_call: TRBJ2-3
cdr3_aa: CASSLLRRNSDTQYF
cdr3_nt: TGTGCCAGCAGCTTATTGAGGAGAAACTCAGATACGCAGTATTTT

v_call: TRBV7-3
cdr3_length: 15
clone_size: few
d_call: -
j_call: TRBJ2-2
cdr3_aa: CASSLRGRGTGELFF
cdr3_nt: TGTGCCAGCAGCTTACGAGGCAGGGGAACCGGGGAGCTGTTTTTT

v_call: TRBV10-3
cdr3_length: 15
clone_size: few
d_call: -
j_call: TRBJ1-2
cdr3_aa: CAISEPRGGGYGYTF
cdr3_nt: TGTGCCATCAGTGAGCCCCGAGGGGGAGGGTATGGCTACACCTTC

v_call: TRBV15
cdr3_length: 19
clone_size: few
d_call: TRBD2
j_call: TRBJ2-4
cdr3_aa: CATSRVREGQIKAKNIQYF
cdr3_nt: TGTGCCACCAGCAGAGTGCGGGAGGGCCAAATTAAAGCCAAAAACATTCAGTACTTC

v_call: TRBV7-3
cdr3_length: 15
clone_size: -
d_call: -
j_call: TRBJ2-2
cdr3_aa: CASSLSQGSAGELFF
cdr3_nt: TGTGCCAGCAGCTTAAGCCAGGGGAGTGCCGGGGAGCTGTTTTTT

v_call: TRBV5-1
cdr3_length: 13
clone_size: many
d_call: -
j_call: TRBJ1-1
cdr3_aa: CASSFKRTTEAFF
cdr3_nt: TGCGCCAGCAGCTTCAAACGAACGACTGAAGCTTTCTTT

v_call: TRBV11-2
cdr3_length: 18
clone_size: -
d_call: -
j_call: TRBJ2-3
cdr3_aa: CASSLDVTRGTFGDTQYF
cdr3_nt: TGTGCCAGCAGCTTAGATGTTACGAGGGGAACCTTTGGGGATACGCAGTATTTT

v_call: TRBV27
cdr3_length: 16
clone_size: -
d_call: TRBD2
j_call: TRBJ2-7
cdr3_aa: CASSLSLAGNFYEQYF
cdr3_nt: TGTGCCAGCAGTTTATCTCTAGCGGGAAATTTCTACGAGCAGTACTTC

v_call: TRBV11-2
cdr3_length: 19
clone_size: few
d_call: TRBD1
j_call: TRBJ2-5
cdr3_aa: CASSLGTRRDRGWQETQYF
cdr3_nt: TGTGCCAGCAGCTTAGGGACTCGTCGGGACAGGGGGTGGCAAGAGACCCAGTACTTC

v_call: TRBV28
cdr3_length: 10
clone_size: -
d_call: TRBD1
j_call: TRBJ1-2
cdr3_aa: CASRQGDVAF
cdr3_nt: TGTGCCAGCCGACAGGGGGATGTCGCCTTC

v_call: TRBV5-1
cdr3_length: 14
clone_size: -
d_call: TRBD1
j_call: TRBJ2-7
cdr3_aa: CASNYRGKGYEQYF
cdr3_nt: TGCGCCAGCAATTACAGGGGGAAAGGCTACGAGCAGTACTTC

v_call: TRBV20-1
cdr3_length: 19
clone_size: -
d_call: -
j_call: TRBJ1-5
cdr3_aa: CSAQGGGGVGFSSNQPQHF
cdr3_nt: TGCAGTGCTCAGGGAGGAGGGGGTGTTGGTTTTTCTAGCAATCAGCCCCAGCATTTT

v_call: TRBV6-1
cdr3_length: 15
clone_size: few
d_call: -
j_call: TRBJ2-5
cdr3_aa: CASRIRAVHQETQYF
cdr3_nt: TGTGCCAGCAGAATACGGGCCGTACACCAAGAGACCCAGTACTTC

v_call: TRBV15
cdr3_length: 14
clone_size: many
d_call: -
j_call: TRBJ2-5
cdr3_aa: CATRIQGGEETQYF
cdr3_nt: TGTGCCACCAGAATACAGGGTGGGGAAGAGACCCAGTACTTC

v_call: TRBV28
cdr3_length: 18
clone_size: many
d_call: -
j_call: TRBJ1-5
cdr3_aa: CASSAPAGGGISNQPQHF
cdr3_nt: TGTGCCAGCTCTGCGCCGGCAGGAGGGGGGATTAGCAATCAGCCCCAGCATTTT

v_call: TRBV7-9
cdr3_length: 13
clone_size: many
d_call: TRBD1
j_call: TRBJ1-4
cdr3_aa: CASSQGAGKGLFF
cdr3_nt: TGTGCCAGCAGCCAGGGGGCGGGGAAAGGACTGTTTTTT

v_call: TRBV5-4
cdr3_length: 13
clone_size: few
d_call: -
j_call: TRBJ2-7
cdr3_aa: CASTTGGSYEQYF
cdr3_nt: TGTGCCAGCACGACAGGCGGGTCCTACGAGCAGTACTTC

v_call: TRBV28
cdr3_length: 16
clone_size: many
d_call: TRBD2
j_call: TRBJ2-5
cdr3_aa: CASSLEGLGAQETQYF
cdr3_nt: TGTGCCAGCAGTTTGGAGGGACTAGGGGCCCAAGAGACCCAGTACTTC

v_call: TRBV6-1
cdr3_length: 21
clone_size: few
d_call: TRBD2
j_call: TRBJ2-7
cdr3_aa: CAISESGDGGATGTSSYEQCF
cdr3_nt: TGTGCCATCAGTGAGTCGGGGGATGGGGGTGCCACCGGGACTAGCTCCTACGAGCAGTGCTTC

v_call: TRBV7-9
cdr3_length: 18
clone_size: -
d_call: TRBD2
j_call: TRBJ2-2
cdr3_aa: CASSLLGLAGGYTGELFF
cdr3_nt: TGTGCCAGCAGCTTGCTCGGACTAGCGGGAGGGTACACCGGGGAGCTGTTTTTT

v_call: TRBV2
cdr3_length: 17
clone_size: -
d_call: -
j_call: TRBJ2-1
cdr3_aa: CASSPKGMGAHYNEQFF
cdr3_nt: TGTGCCAGCAGTCCAAAGGGTATGGGGGCTCACTACAATGAGCAGTTCTTC

v_call: TRBV28
cdr3_length: 17
clone_size: many
d_call: TRBD1
j_call: TRBJ2-7
cdr3_aa: CASSFSGRGQTSYEQYF
cdr3_nt: TGTGCCAGCAGTTTTTCTGGCAGGGGGCAGACCTCCTACGAGCAGTACTTC

v_call: TRBV28
cdr3_length: 15
clone_size: -
d_call: TRBD1
j_call: TRBJ2-3
cdr3_aa: CASSAGTGITDTQYF
cdr3_nt: TGTGCCAGCAGTGCCGGGACAGGGATCACAGATACGCAGTATTTT

v_call: TRBV6-5
cdr3_length: 11
clone_size: few
d_call: -
j_call: TRBJ2-7
cdr3_aa: CASSFYAEQYF
cdr3_nt: TGTGCCAGCAGTTTCTATGCCGAGCAGTACTTC

v_call: TRBV28
cdr3_length: 13
clone_size: -
d_call: -
j_call: TRBJ1-5
cdr3_aa: CASRETLNQPQHF
cdr3_nt: TGTGCCAGCAGGGAAACATTAAATCAGCCCCAGCATTTT